The 8 T cell receptor beta chains given below trace back to one sample, sequenced in a study of shared clonotypes between healthy human individuals. Assay: immunoSEQ multiplex PCR; the TCRdb copy retains only in-frame clones and omits some. The table lists roughly 2.2 million clones, 93% of them singletons, with 0.39% in the top ten. Sequenced: naive CD4+ T cells from PBMCs. Documented subset: CD45RA+ positively selected. All receptors derive from a man aged 18-30 years in good health. Some clones in this sample may be carry-over from other donors' samples.

CDR3 amino acids: CASSPKGSGSPHSYEQYF. The CDR3 nucleotides are TGTGCCAGCAGCCCAAAAGGTAGCGGGAGTCCCCACTCCTACGAGCAGTACTTC. This chain joins TRBV7-2 and TRBJ2-7; TRBD2 matches 9 bases. Per germline, CDR1 SGHTA and CDR2 FQGNSA. CDR3 length equals 18 residues. The trim removed 5 bases at V and 0 bases at J, leaving 14 bases unmatched.

In the case of this clone: Other DNA sequences in this specimen translate into the identical CDR3. This chain connects TRBV5-1 to TRBJ1-5; D may be TRBD1 (5 bases). Germline V lookup: CDR1 SGHRS, CDR2 YFSETQ. This CDR3 comprises 13 residues. Trimming cost V 1 base and J 5 bases, with 7 bases left between them. The chain's CDR3 is CASSLTGDQPQHF. In DNA, the CDR3 is TGCGCCAGCAGCTTGACAGGAGATCAGCCCCAGCATTTT. The full variable domain, with the rest looked up from reference TRBV5-1 and TRBJ1-5, is KAGVTQTPRYLIKTRGQQVTLSCSPISGHRSVSWYQQTPGQGLQFLFEYFSETQRNKGNFPGRFSGRQFSNSRSEMNVSTLELGDSALYLCASSLTGDQPQHFGDGTRLSIL.

The genes are TRBV27 and TRBJ1-4; TRBD1 is a possible D gene (6 bases). V lost 2 bases and J lost 8, with 12 bases in between. The germline gives CDR1 MNHEY, CDR2 SMNVEV (reference sequence). The CDR3 is 14 residues long. As DNA, the CDR3 is TGTGCCAGCAGTTTAGACCGCAGGGGAGAAAAACTGTTTTTT. It codes for CASSLDRRGEKLFF.

V and J are TRBV6-5 and TRBJ1-2; unclear D gene. The CDR3 contains 15 residues. V was pared by 6 bases and J by 7 bases, with 21 bases between. Germline values: CDR1 MNHEY, CDR2 SVGAGI. This CDR3 is CASSPTGLTRGGYTF. DNA for the CDR3: TGTGCCAGCAGCCCTACCGGACTTACCCGGGGTGGCTACACCTTC.

V usage is TRBV11-2 and J usage is TRBJ2-3; unclear D gene. Germline V gives CDR1 SGHAT, CDR2 FQNNGV. V was trimmed by 1 base and J by 2 bases, leaving 16 bases between them. This CDR3 contains 17 residues. CDR3 nucleotide sequence: TGTGCCAGCAGCTTAGGGTGGATAGGGCAGCTCACAGATACGCAGTATTTT. It is translated as CASSLGWIGQLTDTQYF.

The rearrangement links TRBV9 to TRBJ2-1; D gene uncertain. Per germline, CDR1 SGDLS and CDR2 YYNGEE. Trimming cost V 0 bases and J 0 bases, with 10 bases left between them. The CDR3 extends over 16 amino acids. CDR3 protein: CASSVVGDFSYNEQFF. The CDR3 DNA sequence: TGTGCCAGCAGCGTAGTTGGTGATTTCTCCTACAATGAGCAGTTCTTC.

The chain is built from TRBV2 and TRBJ2-5, with 7 positions matching TRBD1. Per germline, CDR1 SNHLY and CDR2 FYNNEI. V dropped 6 bases and J dropped 1; count of bases not matched to a gene: 11. The CDR3 runs to 16 residues. The CDR3 bases are TGTGCCAGCAGCAAAAGACAGGGCCTGATCCAAGAGACCCAGTACTTC. This sequence encodes CASSKRQGLIQETQYF.

The CDR3 DNA follows: TGTGCCAGCAGTCGCGTCCCCGGCGGGACAGGAACCTACGAGCAGTACTTC. Amino acids: CASSRVPGGTGTYEQYF. The chain joins TRBV28 to TRBJ2-7; 8 bases are shared with TRBD1. The V and J ends lost 5 bases and 2 bases, in that order; junction bases with no gene match: 14. CDR1 and CDR2 (germline): MDHEN, SYDVKM. The CDR3 runs to 17 residues.